This T cell receptor (beta chain) was sequenced during a study of sequential checkpoint blockade in melanoma. Study-wide background: Randomization was 1:1 between first-line nivolumab→ipilimumab and ipilimumab→nivolumab. After both sequences, patients received maintenance nivolumab.

Indicated treatment: randomized to nivolumab then ipilimumab (arm A) or the reverse (arm B). Sorted cells were live CD3+CD8+, lacking CD19 and CD56, from PBMCs. Data came from immunoSEQ multiplex PCR; TCRdb stores just in-frame clones and leaves some out. This repertoire shows fewer than 20,000 clones, approximately 58% found once; its top ten account for 15% to 20%. The sequence came from a human donor with melanoma. Sequenced material: CD8+ T cells sorted from blood (inferred from file names), taken from a patient given nivolumab and ipilimumab in sequence.

The CDR3 coding sequence is TGCAGCGTCCGGGACAGGGAAGGGACTGAAGCTTTCTTT. Protein sequence: CSVRDREGTEAFF. The J gene is TRBJ1-1, the V gene TRBV29-1; 9 bases map to TRBD1. The V and J ends lost 6 bases and 5 bases, in that order; junction bases with no gene match: 7. Looked up from germline, CDR1 is SQVTM and CDR2 is ANQGSEA. The CDR3 sequence is 13 residues long.